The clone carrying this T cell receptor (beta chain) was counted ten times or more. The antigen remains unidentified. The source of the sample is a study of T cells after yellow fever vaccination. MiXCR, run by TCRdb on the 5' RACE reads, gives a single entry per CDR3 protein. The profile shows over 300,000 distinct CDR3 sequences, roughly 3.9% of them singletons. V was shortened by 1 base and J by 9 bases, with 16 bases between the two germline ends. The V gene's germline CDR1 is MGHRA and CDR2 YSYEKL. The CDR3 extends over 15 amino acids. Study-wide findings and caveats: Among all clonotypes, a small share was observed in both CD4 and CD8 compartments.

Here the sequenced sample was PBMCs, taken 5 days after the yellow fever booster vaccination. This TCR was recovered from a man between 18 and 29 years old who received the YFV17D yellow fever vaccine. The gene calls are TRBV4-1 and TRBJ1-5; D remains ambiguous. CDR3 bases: TGCGCCAGCAGCCAAGGATCCGCGGAACCCCGGCCCCAGCATTTT. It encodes CASSQGSAEPRPQHF.